These T cell receptor beta chains were read from a single sample in a study of long-term antiretroviral therapy in people with HIV. Using immunoSEQ multiplex PCR, the repertoire was profiled, and TCRdb retains in-frame clones only, with some absent. The table records over 15,000 clones, around 77% of them present only once. Sequencing used unsorted PBMCs, obtained 2.3 years after starting antiretroviral therapy. Source of these receptors: a woman between 40 and 55 years old with HIV. CDR3s include the opening cysteine and the closing phenylalanine or tryptophan. D genes are given only for firm matches. Size tells how often a clone was seen (once, few, many) or the class of an expanded clone, and some rows leave it out.

D	V	size	J	length	CDR3
.	TRBV2	.	TRBJ1-1	14	CASSVAGTNTEAFF
.	TRBV29-1	.	TRBJ2-5	11	CSVSSGETQYF
.	TRBV14	.	TRBJ2-2	12	CASSQVWGELFF
.	TRBV7-2	.	TRBJ2-1	16	CASSTRRLISYNEQFF
.	TRBV11-3	.	TRBJ2-7	13	CASSLRSSYEQYF
TRBD1	TRBV7-9	few	TRBJ1-1	14	CASSSTGLNTEAFF
.	TRBV19	.	TRBJ2-1	15	CASSFGGLGDDEQFF
.	TRBV5-8	.	TRBJ1-6	16	CASSLAGSSYNSPLHF
.	TRBV27	.	TRBJ2-3	15	CASSLRDTSTDTQYF
.	TRBV18	.	TRBJ1-3	15	CASSPPSPSGNTIYF
.	TRBV14	.	TRBJ1-1	13	CASSQERYTEAFF
TRBD1	TRBV29-1	few	TRBJ2-3	14	CSVVGTGGTDTQYF
TRBD2	TRBV4-1	.	TRBJ2-7	16	CASSQVSTSGFYEQYF
.	TRBV16	.	TRBJ2-3	12	CASSQGPSAQYF
.	TRBV6-1	few	TRBJ1-1	15	CASSEFTRVNTEAFF
.	TRBV5-4	.	TRBJ1-2	13	CASSLRMGNGYTF
.	TRBV2	.	TRBJ1-1	12	CASSASWTEAFF
TRBD1	TRBV2	.	TRBJ2-5	14	CASSEGQGRKTQYF
TRBD1	TRBV10-3	.	TRBJ2-5	15	CAISVNRGREETQYF
.	TRBV5-4	.	TRBJ2-5	16	CASSSPGGRSGETQYF
.	TRBV2	.	TRBJ1-1	12	CASSAVNTEAFF
.	TRBV5-1	.	TRBJ2-7	14	CASSRWDAMYEQYF
TRBD1	TRBV5-1	few	TRBJ2-1	13	CASSTTGENEQFF
.	TRBV27	.	TRBJ2-5	14	CASSSPGGRETQYF
.	TRBV20-1	.	TRBJ1-1	11	CSAPGDTEAFF
.	TRBV4-1	.	TRBJ1-3	15	CASSLSRDSGNTIYF
TRBD2	TRBV11-2	.	TRBJ2-2	14	CASSLNSGRGELFF
TRBD1	TRBV11-2	few	TRBJ1-3	12	CASSFRQGSIYF
.	TRBV2	.	TRBJ2-5	13	CASSRTAGETQYF
.	TRBV6-1	.	TRBJ2-3	14	CASSGQSGADTQYF
.	TRBV27	few	TRBJ2-7	14	CASSFRGISYEQYF
.	TRBV11-2	.	TRBJ2-7	14	CASSLGELGYEQYF
TRBD1	TRBV4-1	few	TRBJ1-2	16	CASSPSGTGGVYGYTF
.	TRBV27	.	TRBJ2-4	14	CASSTFGAKNIQYF
TRBD2	TRBV10-3	.	TRBJ2-1	18	CAISDPTSGGRRGNEQFF
TRBD1	TRBV2	.	TRBJ2-1	13	CARGTALRDEQFF
.	TRBV2	.	TRBJ2-7	13	CAGREFLSYEQYF
TRBD2	TRBV5-6	.	TRBJ2-7	15	CASSLRAGLAYEQYF
.	TRBV11-2	.	TRBJ2-1	15	CASSLSDGSYNEQFF
TRBD2	TRBV19	.	TRBJ2-1	17	CASSISPSRREFYEQFF
.	TRBV10-2	.	TRBJ1-5	15	CASSDGLFSNQPQHF